This T cell receptor beta chain stems from a study of molecular identifiers for immune sequencing clone quantification (dated by TCRdb to 2016 to 2019). For the study in its entirety: In a replicate experiment, RNA from roughly 20,000 or 100,000 naive CD8 T cells was split into five aliquots, four of which were sequenced. This methods study benchmarked molecular-identifier clustering-based TCR repertoire sequencing (MIDCIRS) and TCR RNA copy counting, using CD8 T cells to do so. What the authors observed across the whole study: A single cell's worth of spiked-in Jurkat TCR RNA was reported detectable even among 900,000 to 1,000,000 naive CD8 T cells. In CMV-specific effector cells, clones with more than 20 RNA copies contained over 98% of molecules, whereas in naive cells such clones contained under 1% of molecules. Modeling gave 3 to 3.5 recovered TCR RNA copies per cell versus around 10 by digital PCR, implying approximately 30% capture efficiency. Identical TCR molecules sharing a barcode could cause highly expanded clone sizes to be underestimated. The naive libraries included spiked-in Jurkat TCR RNA (around 9 copies' worth), and this Jurkat TCR RNA is not part of the donor repertoire. When barcode sub-clustering was not used, chimeric consensus sequences inflated TCR diversity, with chimeras reaching as high as 47%.

This clonotype has only a few counts. Its antigen target is currently unknown. No much larger clonotype is one base removed from it; base qualities were not supplied. Libraries of naive CD8 T cells were built from approximately 22,000 to 940,000 sorted cells, with 10%, 30% or 50% of the purified RNA used. Naive CD8 T cells were FACS-sorted as CD8+CD4-CCR7+CD45RA+ on a BD FACSAria II into RLT Plus buffer. To test detection sensitivity, Jurkat RNA equivalent to nine to ten TCR copies was spiked into samples of roughly 17,000-1,000,000 naive CD8 T cells. Enrichment of CD8 T cells was performed with RosetteSep CD8+ T Cell Enrichment Cocktail and Ficoll-Paque, after which ACK red cell lysis was carried out. The protocol used for the library was PCR. Instrument on record: Illumina HiSeq 4000. Bulk TCR libraries were prepared as previously described, using TCR primers listed in Table S5. Total RNA was purified with the Qiagen AllPrep DNA/RNA kit. Reads from multiple sequencing runs of the same library were pooled before analysis. From the authors' description of their analysis: Reads were retained only if their TCR constant sequence matched exactly, and those retained reads were trimmed to 150 nt and grouped according to their 12-nt molecular barcodes. Reads in each barcode group were sub-clustered using a 15% Levenshtein threshold, and a quality-weighted consensus sequence was built for each RNA molecule. Non-functional sequences were excluded, and lower-count sequences lying one edit away from another sequence were also excluded. Based on fitting two negative binomial distributions, any barcode sub-cluster with under 20% of the maximum read count was discarded. TCRdb reanalyzed the raw reads on its own, using fastp at Q25 for trimming and MiXCR for clone calling, and kept in-frame beta chains. Each CDR3 protein gets just one entry, which takes the most common genes and DNA from the rows behind it. The V and J calls come from TCRdb's annotation, not from the publication. For this sample there are 460,000 or so distinct CDR3 sequences; around 21% appear just once. The ten largest clonotypes hold 0.84% of the sample.

Relative to germline, V is missing 0 bases and J is missing 6 bases, with 4 bases of the junction outside any gene match. The germline V gene provides CDR1 SGDLS and CDR2 YYNGEE. There are 14 amino acids in the CDR3, from cysteine to phenylalanine inclusive. Only the CDR3 region is kept as DNA, spanning 42 bases read in frame from base 1. This sequence was found in a human donor in good health. Some libraries in this study had Jurkat cell RNA spiked in. Sequencing was done on a sample of naive CD8+ T cells from blood, with Jurkat cell RNA spiked in. Per the publication, the cell subset or site label means: FACS-sorted CD8+CD4-CCR7+CD45RA+ naive T cells. The receptor chain draws on TRBV9 and TRBJ2-7; 9 junctional bases match TRBD2. The CDR3 region: CASSVAAGGSEQYF. The DNA sequence follows: TGTGCCAGCAGCGTAGCGGCGGGAGGGTCCGAGCAGTACTTC.